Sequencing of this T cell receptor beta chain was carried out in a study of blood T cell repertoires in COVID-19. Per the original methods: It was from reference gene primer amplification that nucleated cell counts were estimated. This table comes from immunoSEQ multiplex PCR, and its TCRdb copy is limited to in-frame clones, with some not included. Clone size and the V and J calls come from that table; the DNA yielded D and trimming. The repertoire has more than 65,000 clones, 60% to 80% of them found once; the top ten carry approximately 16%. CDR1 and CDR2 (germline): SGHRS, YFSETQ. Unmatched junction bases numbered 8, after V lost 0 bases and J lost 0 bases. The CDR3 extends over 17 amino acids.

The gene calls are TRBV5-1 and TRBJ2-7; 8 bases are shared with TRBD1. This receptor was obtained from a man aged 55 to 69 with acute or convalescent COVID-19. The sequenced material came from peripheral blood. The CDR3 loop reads CASSLAVGDRYSYEQYF. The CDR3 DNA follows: TGCGCCAGCAGCTTGGCCGTAGGGGACAGGTACTCCTACGAGCAGTACTTC.